This T cell receptor beta chain is drawn from a study of shared clonotypes between healthy human individuals. Broader study findings: Sampling involved blood alone; tissue repertoires likely differ. It was anticipated that sequencing depth would influence how many clonotypes donors shared.

CD45RO-negative cells were positively selected for CCR7, leaving out terminally differentiated effector memory CD45RA+ cells. Nashville, Tennessee was home to all donors, each a Caucasian adult. Looked up from germline, CDR1 is MGHRA and CDR2 is YSYEKL. CDR3 length: 15 residues. V was pared by 4 bases and J by 2 bases, with 7 bases of the junction left unmatched. A remark on this clone: Its antigen remains unknown.

Sorted-subset replicate PCRs used 200 ng DNA, 30,000 or so T cell genomes. Libraries were prepared by immunoSEQ multiplex PCR; TCRdb keeps only in-frame clonotypes and omits some of them. The sample includes about 2.1 million clones, about 94% of them seen just once. This receptor was taken from a man aged 18 to 29 in good health. Some clones in this sample may be carry-over from other donors' samples. The gene calls are TRBV4-1 and TRBJ2-7, with TRBD2 matching 8 bases. Sequencing was done on a sample of naive CD8+ T cells from PBMCs. CDR3 sequence reads: CASSPGGDIAYEQYF. The CDR3 DNA reads as TGCGCCAGCAGCCCCGGGGGGGATATAGCCTACGAGCAGTACTTC.